This T cell receptor (beta chain) originates from a study of T cell clonality in common variable immunodeficiency. Findings and caveats of the study: CVID subjects had higher TCRbeta clonality than healthy controls, most marked in about a third. Common variable immunodeficiency TCR beta sequences reportedly had fewer deletions and N-nucleotide insertions.

Germline assignment: CDR1 SGHVS and CDR2 FNYEAQ. V gave up 5 bases and J gave up 0 bases; unmatched junction bases: 2. CDR3 size: 17 residues. Sequencing input was equivalent genomic DNA from CVID and controls. Profiling relied on immunoSEQ multiplex PCR, and the TCRdb table lists in-frame clones only, not all of them. The repertoire yields about 64,000 clones, none seen only once; the top ten contain 1.7%. This clone has at least ten counts. Its antigen remains unidentified. The read halts 3 residues ahead of the CDR3 end, with the missing end drawn from the germline J gene. The rearrangement links TRBV7-6 to TRBJ2-6; 12 bases match TRBD2. The sequencing input was peripheral blood mononuclear cells. The receptor was isolated from a person between 18 and 69 years old in good health. Here the CDR3 reads CASSLGLAGSGANVLTF. The CDR3 bases that were read are TGTGCCAGCAGCCTGGGACTAGCGGGCTCTGGGGCCAACGTC.